Listed below are T cell receptor beta chains from one sample, sequenced in a study of vaccination and CD4 T cells after COVID-19. No antigen has been assigned to these receptors. TCRdb processed the PCR reads anew with MiXCR; each CDR3 protein has one entry. Among approximately 22,000 distinct CDR3 sequences listed, less than 70% were seen once. The sequenced material came from CD4+ T cells from blood, cultured in vitro. These receptors came from a human donor who had recovered from COVID-19. CDR3s include the opening cysteine and the closing phenylalanine or tryptophan. D genes are given only for firm matches. The size field is filled for only some rows; it gives once, few, many or a size class.

NA,NA,TRBJ1-2,TRBV6-5,TGTGCCAGCAGTTCCAAACGGGGGTCCGGTGGCTACACCTTC,CASSSKRGSGGYTF
TRBD1,NA,TRBJ2-3,TRBV20-1,TGCAGTGCTAGAGACACAGGGGTCCCCACAGATACGCAGTATTTT,CSARDTGVPTDTQYF
TRBD1,NA,TRBJ2-1,TRBV6-1,TGTGCCGCCGCTACGCGGGACAGGGGCAATGAGCAGTTCTTC,CAAATRDRGNEQFF
TRBD1,NA,TRBJ1-2,TRBV29-1,TGCAGCGCCCCACTGCTCCCGGGACAGGGTAACTATGGCTACACCTTC,CSAPLLPGQGNYGYTF
NA,NA,TRBJ2-5,TRBV11-2,TGTGCCAGCAGTCCAGGTCGGGGGCCCCAGTACTTC,CASSPGRGPQYF
NA,few,TRBJ1-3,TRBV2,TGTGCCAGCAGTGAACACGGGGCGGGAAACACCATATATTTT,CASSEHGAGNTIYF
TRBD1,few,TRBJ2-5,TRBV6-1,TGTGCCAGCAGCGCCTTACAGGGGGGCCAAGAGACCCAGTACTTC,CASSALQGGQETQYF
NA,few,TRBJ2-7,TRBV27,TGTGCCAGCAGTTTTCTAGGGAACTACGAGCAGTACTTC,CASSFLGNYEQYF
TRBD2,NA,TRBJ2-1,TRBV7-8,TGTGCCAGCAGCGGACACTTAGCGGGAGGGGTTGTTAAGCAGTTCTTC,CASSGHLAGGVVKQFF
NA,NA,TRBJ1-2,TRBV7-9,TGTGCCAGCAGCTTAGAGTCGGGGCTCAACTATGGCTACACCTTC,CASSLESGLNYGYTF
NA,few,TRBJ1-1,TRBV4-3,TGCGCCAGCAGCTCGCGAGGACAGCGTGAAGCTTTCTTT,CASSSRGQREAFF
NA,NA,TRBJ1-1,TRBV19,TGTGCCAGTAGTATAGAATATGGCGGTCGGTTCACTGAAGCTTTCTTT,CASSIEYGGRFTEAFF
NA,few,TRBJ2-5,TRBV7-9,TGTGCCAGCAGCTTATCCGGTTACGAGTCCCAGTACTTC,CASSLSGYESQYF
NA,NA,TRBJ1-2,TRBV15,TGTGCCACCAGCAGAGATCGGGACTCCTATGGCTACACCTTC,CATSRDRDSYGYTF
TRBD2,NA,TRBJ2-5,TRBV6-2/TRBV6-3,TGTGCCAGCAGGCCGGGTCCGGGACTAGCGGATCAAGAGACCCAGTACTTC,CASRPGPGLADQETQYF
NA,once,TRBJ2-5,TRBV30,TGTGCCTGTTCTCGGTCAGGGATAGAGACCCAGTACTTC,CACSRSGIETQYF
NA,few,TRBJ1-5,TRBV2,TGTGCCAGCAGTGGTACCAGGGGCCATCAGCCCCAGCATTTT,CASSGTRGHQPQHF
NA,few,TRBJ2-2,TRBV20-1,TGCAGTGCTAGACGGCAGACCGGGGAGCTGTTTTTT,CSARRQTGELFF
NA,NA,TRBJ2-7,TRBV20-1,TGCAGTGCCCAAAGGGGGTCTAGCTCCTACGAGCAGTACTTC,CSAQRGSSSYEQYF
NA,NA,TRBJ1-1,TRBV6-1,TGTGCCAGCACCTCTCTAGGGGGGAGCACTGAAGCTTTCTTT,CASTSLGGSTEAFF
TRBD2,NA,TRBJ2-1,TRBV19,TGTGCCAGTAGCTTGGGACTACCCTCATCCCATGAGCAGTTCTTC,CASSLGLPSSHEQFF
NA,NA,TRBJ1-5,TRBV2,TGTGCCAGCAGCATGGGGGTAGGGAATCAGTCCCAGCATTTT,CASSMGVGNQSQHF